The text below deals with one TCR beta chain. This sample was taken from a study of control samples from healthy donors and cancer patients. V gave up 8 bases and J gave up 0 bases, with 11 bases separating them. From germline, CDR1 is GTSNPN and CDR2 SVGIG (reference sequence). CDR3 size: 14 residues. Repertoires were generated with immunoSEQ multiplex PCR, while TCRdb's copy carries only in-frame clones and drops some. The table includes roughly 100,000 clones, around 89% detected once. Sequences were obtained from PBMCs. This clonotype was obtained from a man aged 55 to 69 with lung cancer. V gene TRBV30 combines with J gene TRBJ2-6; the D is unclear. The CDR3 DNA reads as TGTGCCGCGGACCCGATCTCTGGGGCCAACGTCCTGACTTTC. Translation gives CAADPISGANVLTF.